This passage covers 7 T cell receptor beta chains from one sample sequenced in a study of T cell repertoires in cytomegalovirus infection. Antigens for these TCRs are unknown. MiXCR, applied by TCRdb to the reads, yields one record per CDR3 protein. The table includes hundreds of thousands of distinct CDR3 sequences, approximately 33% detected once. The material sequenced was cultured PBMCs, taken from culture after CMV antigen stimulation. Receptor source: a human donor in good health (CMV status not recorded). Some clones in this sample may be carry-over from other donors' samples.

There are a few counts of this clonotype. The V gene is TRBV7-8, the J gene TRBJ2-5, with TRBD1 matching over 11 bases. Trimming removed 8 bases from V and 4 bases from J; junction bases left unmatched: 12. The CDR3 runs 16 residues. Looked up from germline, CDR1 is SGHVS and CDR2 is FQNEAQ. The CDR3 nucleotides read TGTGCCAGCGTGAAGGACAGGGGGCTAGGTATAGAGACCCAGTACTTC. Amino acid sequence: CASVKDRGLGIETQYF.

V usage is TRBV6-2 or TRBV6-3 and J usage is TRBJ2-1; 8 nucleotides align to TRBD2. The ends lost 6 bases at V and 4 bases at J; junction bases unmatched: 11. The CDR3 extends over 16 amino acids. The V gene's germline CDR1 is MNHEY and CDR2 SVGEGT. For the CDR3, the DNA is TGTGCCAGCAGCACCCCGGGACTAGGGCGATACAATGAGCAGTTCTTC. Its translation is CASSTPGLGRYNEQFF.

The chain uses TRBV29-1 and TRBJ2-2; D gene uncertain. Trimming took 3 bases from V and 4 from J, leaving 3 bases between them. CDR1 is SQVTM, CDR2 ANQGSEA, per germline. The CDR3 extends over 11 amino acids. CDR3 sequence (DNA): TGCAGCGTTGAGGCCACCGGGGAGCTGTTTTTT. Translated, it gives CSVEATGELFF.

This clonotype was seen more than once but under ten times. The rearrangement joins TRBV20-1 to TRBJ2-7, with 10 nucleotides matching TRBD2. The CDR3 totals 13 residues. The germline gives CDR1 DFQATT, CDR2 SNEGSKA (reference sequence). V trimming: 4 bases; J trimming: 2 bases; junction bases outside the gene matches: 2. The CDR3 nucleotides are TGCAGTGCTAAAGCGGGAGGGACCTACGAGCAGTACTTC. This translates into CSAKAGGTYEQYF.

This clonotype was seen at least ten times. J is TRBJ1-1 and V is TRBV12-3 or TRBV12-4; D remains ambiguous. The CDR3 is 12 residues long. Trimming took off 3 bases at V and 3 bases at J, with 5 bases between the two ends. The CDR3 spells CASSLSYTEAFF. For the CDR3, the DNA is TGTGCCAGCAGTTTGAGCTACACTGAAGCTTTCTTT.

This clonotype has ten or more counts. The chain carries TRBV7-2 and TRBJ2-3; tentative D call: TRBD2 (5 bases). From germline, CDR1 is SGHTA and CDR2 FQGNSA. Trimming removed 1 base from V and 6 bases from J, with 8 bases in between. The CDR3 consists of 13 residues. This chain's CDR3 is CASSLGERDTQYF. The CDR3 DNA reads as TGTGCCAGCAGCTTAGGGGAGCGGGATACGCAGTATTTT.

This clonotype turned up a few times. The gene calls are TRBV2 and TRBJ1-5; 7 bases are shared with TRBD1. The CDR3 contains 15 residues. The V gene's germline CDR1 is SNHLY and CDR2 FYNNEI. The ends lost 4 bases at V and 1 base at J; junction bases unmatched: 4. CDR3 sequence: CASSGQGISNQPQHF. CDR3 nucleotides: TGTGCCAGCAGTGGACAGGGAATCAGCAATCAGCCCCAGCATTTT.